This TCR beta chain was documented in a study of T cells in Graves' hyperthyroidism and ophthalmopathy. Notes on the study in general: Median prediction lead before ophthalmopathy onset was 6.5 months with the model. Separation of ophthalmopathy from stable hyperthyroidism was achieved by a 13 V-J model.

The table lists this clonotype with a few counts. Its antigen is still unknown. Amplified regions were TCR beta CDR3 sequences from RNA transcripts. First-round RT-PCR of the TCR CDR3 relied on the HTBI primer set. MiXCR, run by TCRdb on the multiplex PCR reads, gives a single entry per CDR3 protein. The data contain some 400,000 distinct CDR3 sequences, roughly 14% of them seen just once; the ten biggest clones take up approximately 10%. The hyperthyroidism was newly diagnosed and had lasted under 2 months; the patients were aged 18 to 65. The CDR3 is 15 amino acids. Looked up from germline, CDR1 is MGHRA and CDR2 is YSYEKL. The V end lost 0 bases, the J end lost 4 bases, and 12 bases lay between the germline ends.

The sequencing sample was made of blood. The rearrangement links TRBV4-1 to TRBJ2-5; possible D gene TRBD1, 6 bases. The sequence was obtained from a woman in her fifties or sixties with Graves' hyperthyroidism. CDR3 protein: CASSQEGRGAETQYF. The CDR3 region has the DNA TGCGCCAGCAGCCAAGAGGGCAGGGGCGCAGAGACCCAGTACTTC.